The clone carrying this T cell receptor beta chain has ten or more counts. Its antigen is unknown. These data belong to a study of early T cells in non-severe SARS-CoV-2 infection. Study-level information: Sequencing used unsorted whole-blood bulk RNA, so chains lack pairing.

Unique molecular identifiers tagged individual cDNA molecules. TCRdb redid the calling of the 5' RACE reads with MiXCR, one entry per CDR3 protein. The table records about 70,000 distinct CDR3 sequences, around 15% of them present only once. Findings of the study overall: VDJdb-based matching was biased toward anti-spike CD8 responses and missed private and CD4 specificities.

Trimming removed 1 base from V and 7 bases from J, with 15 bases in between. The CDR3 extends over 15 amino acids. Germline assignment: CDR1 SGHRS and CDR2 YFSETQ. This specimen was whole blood, taken at baseline. The chain recombines TRBV5-1 with TRBJ2-1; tentatively, D is TRBD2 (5 bases). This TCR was recovered from an adult who was a healthcare worker with PCR-confirmed SARS-CoV-2 infection or an uninfected control (not recorded which). The CDR3 region is CASSLLATATNEQFF. CDR3 sequence (DNA): TGCGCCAGCAGCTTGCTAGCTACAGCTACAAATGAGCAGTTCTTC. Looking up the rest from reference TRBV5-1 and TRBJ2-1 gives the full variable domain: KAGVTQTPRYLIKTRGQQVTLSCSPISGHRSVSWYQQTPGQGLQFLFEYFSETQRNKGNFPGRFSGRQFSNSRSEMNVSTLELGDSALYLCASSLLATATNEQFFGPGTRLTVL.